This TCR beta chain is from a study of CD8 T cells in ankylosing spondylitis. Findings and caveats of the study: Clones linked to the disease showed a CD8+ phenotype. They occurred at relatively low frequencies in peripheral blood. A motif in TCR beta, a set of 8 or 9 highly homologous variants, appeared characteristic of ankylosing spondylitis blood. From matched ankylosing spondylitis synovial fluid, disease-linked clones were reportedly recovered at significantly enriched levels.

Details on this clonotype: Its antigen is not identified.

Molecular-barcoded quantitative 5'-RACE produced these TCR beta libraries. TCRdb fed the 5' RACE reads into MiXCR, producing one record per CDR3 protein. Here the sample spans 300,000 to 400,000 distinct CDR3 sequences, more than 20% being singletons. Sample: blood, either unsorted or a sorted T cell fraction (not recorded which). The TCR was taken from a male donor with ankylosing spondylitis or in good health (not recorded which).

For the CDR3, the DNA is TGTGCCAGCAGCCGGGACGGCGGGGTTCGGTTGGAGACCCAGTACTTC. It translates to CASSRDGGVRLETQYF. The chain uses TRBV2 and TRBJ2-5; possible D gene TRBD2, 6 bases. Per germline, CDR1 SNHLY and CDR2 FYNNEI. This CDR3 contains 16 residues. V lost 6 bases and J lost 5, with 22 bases in between.